The 29 T cell receptor beta chains in this list originate from one sample, sequenced in a study of T cell repertoires in cytomegalovirus infection. These receptors lack a known antigen. MiXCR, applied by TCRdb to the reads, yields one record per CDR3 protein. Of more than 250,000 distinct CDR3 sequences in the sample, 20% to 30% were seen once. Sequencing used cultured PBMCs, obtained from culture after CMV antigen stimulation. Every receptor here comes from a human donor in good health (CMV status not recorded). Some clones in this sample may be carry-over from other donors' samples.

The chain links TRBV4-1 to TRBJ2-5, with D tentatively TRBD1 or TRBD2 (6 bases each). The length of the CDR3 is 15 residues. V lost 0 bases, J lost 4 bases, and 12 bases lay in between. Per germline, CDR1 MGHRA and CDR2 YSYEKL. The CDR3 DNA is TGCGCCAGCAGCCAAGATCAGGGGCGGGGAGAGACCCAGTACTTC. This codes for CASSQDQGRGETQYF.

This clonotype showed up many times. The chain uses TRBV7-6 and TRBJ2-1, with a tentative D call TRBD1 (5 bases). Germline-derived CDR1 and CDR2 are SGHVS and FNYEAQ. The CDR3 sequence is 16 residues long. V was shortened by 3 bases and J by 0 bases, with 12 bases between the two germline ends. CDR3 sequence: CASSFSGPSSYNEQFF. The CDR3 DNA reads TGTGCCAGCAGCTTTTCAGGGCCCAGCTCCTACAATGAGCAGTTCTTC.

With regard to this clonotype: A much larger clone differs from this one at a single base, so this may be a read error. The rearrangement links TRBV11-2 to TRBJ1-1; 7 bases are a match to TRBD1. The CDR3 extends over 15 amino acids. Germline V gene lookup returns CDR1 SGHAT and CDR2 FQNNGV. The CDR3 loop reads CASSPLTGRGTVAFF. The CDR3 bases are TGTGCCAGCAGCCCCCTGACAGGGCGGGGAACTGTAGCTTTCTTT.

V usage is TRBV7-8 and J usage is TRBJ1-2, with 9 bases matching TRBD1. J gave up 6 bases and V 5 bases, and 10 bases lay outside the gene matches. This CDR3 comprises 15 residues. Looked up from germline, CDR1 is SGHVS and CDR2 is FQNEAQ. CDR3: CASSPPTGGENGYTF. The CDR3 DNA is TGTGCCAGCAGCCCTCCGACAGGGGGTGAGAATGGCTACACCTTC.

This clonotype was observed at least ten times. The chain is built from TRBV7-2 and TRBJ2-1; 10 bases are a match to TRBD2. Germline V lookup: CDR1 SGHTA, CDR2 FQGNSA. With 5 bases clipped from V and 9 bases from J, the junction kept 4 bases outside the gene matches. There are 13 residues in the CDR3. The CDR3, as DNA: TGTGCCAGCAGCATTCTAGCGGGAGTTGAGCAGTTCTTC. Amino acid sequence: CASSILAGVEQFF.

The rearrangement uses TRBV5-1 and TRBJ1-1; possible D gene TRBD1, 5 bases. This CDR3 is 15 amino acids long. The V and J ends lost 0 bases and 4 bases respectively, with 13 bases between them. Germline V gives CDR1 SGHRS, CDR2 YFSETQ. The CDR3 DNA reads as TGCGCCAGCAGCTTGGAGGGGCAGGGAGGCACTGAAGCTTTCTTT. Translation: CASSLEGQGGTEAFF. Combining the CDR3 with reference TRBV5-1 and TRBJ1-1 gives the whole variable domain KAGVTQTPRYLIKTRGQQVTLSCSPISGHRSVSWYQQTPGQGLQFLFEYFSETQRNKGNFPGRFSGRQFSNSRSEMNVSTLELGDSALYLCASSLEGQGGTEAFFGQGTRLTVV.

The chain uses TRBV20-1 and TRBJ2-2, with 7 bases that match TRBD1. The CDR3 loop spans 16 amino acids. CDR1 is DFQATT and CDR2 is SNEGSKA in the germline V gene (reference sequence). V was pared by 6 bases and J by 0 bases, with 10 bases of the junction left unmatched. DNA of the CDR3: TGCAGTGCCATAGCTAGGGGGACAGCGAACACCGGGGAGCTGTTTTTT. Protein product: CSAIARGTANTGELFF.

The chain is built from TRBV6-5 and TRBJ2-1; 13 bases match TRBD2. After removal of 2 bases from V and 9 bases from J, the junction contained 4 bases not matched to a gene. CDR1 and CDR2 (germline): MNHEY, SVGAGI. The CDR3 totals 15 residues. CDR3 in amino acids: CASSYTSGRAFEQFF. DNA of the CDR3: TGTGCCAGCAGTTACACTAGCGGGAGGGCCTTTGAGCAGTTCTTC.

The rearrangement links TRBV10-3 to TRBJ2-3, with 12 bases lining up with TRBD2. CDR1 is ENHRY, CDR2 SYGVKD, per germline. The CDR3 is 16 residues long. The V and J ends lost 5 bases and 0 bases, in that order; junction bases with no gene match: 3. The CDR3 coding sequence is TGTGCCATCAGTCCTGGACTAGCGGGGAGCACAGATACGCAGTATTTT. It yields the protein CAISPGLAGSTDTQYF.

This clonotype was seen only a few times. V usage is TRBV20-1 and J usage is TRBJ2-7; possibly TRBD1 for D (6 bases). The CDR3 sequence is 12 residues long. Germline CDR1 and CDR2: DFQATT and SNEGSKA (reference sequence). CDR3 sequence: CSMTGSSYEQYF. CDR3 coding DNA: TGCAGCATGACAGGTTCCTCCTACGAGCAGTACTTC.

This clonotype was counted ten times or more. V usage is TRBV7-2 and J usage is TRBJ1-5; D unclear. The CDR3 is 15 residues long. The V end was cut by 4 bases, the J end by 4 bases, with 14 bases between. CDR1 is SGHTA and CDR2 is FQGNSA in the germline V gene. CDR3 nucleotides: TGTGCCAGCAGCTGGTCCCATTCGCGAAATCAGCCCCAGCATTTT. It translates to CASSWSHSRNQPQHF.

This clonotype came up a few times. This chain connects TRBV9 to TRBJ1-5, with 9 bases identical to TRBD1. V trimming: 3 bases; J trimming: 7 bases; junction bases outside the gene matches: 5. Germline V gives CDR1 SGDLS, CDR2 YYNGEE. The CDR3 is made up of 14 amino acids. The DNA of the CDR3 is TGTGCCAGCAGCGAGGGGACAGGGCGACAGCCCCAGCATTTT. It is translated as CASSEGTGRQPQHF.

This clonotype has more than one count but fewer than ten. The gene calls are TRBV4-1 and TRBJ1-5; TRBD1 matches 9 bases. The CDR3 runs to 17 residues. Germline assignment: CDR1 MGHRA and CDR2 YSYEKL. Losses at the gene ends were 4 bases for V and 7 bases for J; bases not matched to a gene: 14. The CDR3 protein is CASSRHAWDRVRQPQHF. The CDR3 nucleotides are TGCGCCAGCAGCCGCCATGCCTGGGACAGGGTACGGCAGCCCCAGCATTTT.

The gene calls are TRBV10-3 and TRBJ1-1, with TRBD1 matching 8 bases. In germline, CDR1 is ENHRY, CDR2 SYGVKD. This CDR3 spans 16 amino acids. Trimming cost V 6 bases and J 1 base; bases outside gene matches: 10. The CDR3 sequence: CAISQRPGQANTEAFF. Written as DNA, the CDR3 is TGTGCCATCAGCCAGAGACCGGGACAGGCGAACACTGAAGCTTTCTTT.

The CDR3 protein is CASRSDSMPQHF. CDR3 coding DNA: TGTGCCAGTAGGTCCGACAGCATGCCCCAGCATTTT. This chain connects TRBV19 to TRBJ1-5; D possibly corresponds to TRBD1 (5 bases). Trimming cost V 6 bases and J 9 bases, with 12 bases left between them. CDR1 and CDR2 from the germline V gene are LNHDA and SQIVND (reference sequence). The CDR3 totals 12 residues.

This clonotype has ten or more counts. The chain couples TRBV7-2 to TRBJ1-1; D may be TRBD1 (6 bases). The V and J ends lost 6 bases and 4 bases respectively, with 15 bases between them. The CDR3 covers 14 residues. Germline CDR1 SGHTA, CDR2 FQGNSA. CDR3 residues: CASRSLTGTTEAFF. The CDR3 DNA reads TGTGCCAGCAGGTCTTTAACAGGGACCACTGAAGCTTTCTTT.

The chain joins TRBV5-1 to TRBJ1-4; no clear D. Germline V gene lookup returns CDR1 SGHRS and CDR2 YFSETQ. The CDR3 has 15 amino acids. Trimming removed 4 bases at V and 4 bases at J, with 14 bases between. The CDR3 sequence: CASSRRFGVNEKLFF. CDR3 in DNA: TGCGCCAGCAGCCGGAGGTTCGGAGTTAATGAAAAACTGTTTTTT.

This clonotype was counted many times. The chain couples TRBV7-2 to TRBJ2-1; the D gene is possibly TRBD2 (5 bases). V lost 5 bases to trimming and J lost 4 bases, with 18 bases between them. Germline V CDR1 and CDR2: SGHTA, FQGNSA. The CDR3 length is 16 residues. CDR3: CASSLGEGVMYNEQFF. CDR3 nucleotide sequence: TGTGCCAGCAGCCTCGGCGAGGGAGTGATGTACAATGAGCAGTTCTTC.

This chain uses TRBV20-1 with TRBJ1-1; 7 nucleotides match TRBD1. Germline CDR1 and CDR2: DFQATT and SNEGSKA (reference sequence). CDR3 length equals 16 residues. The CDR3 region has the DNA TGCAGCCCATCCCTCCCAGGGGGTAGAGTGAACACTGAAGCTTTCTTT. Translation: CSPSLPGGRVNTEAFF.

The V gene is TRBV12-3 or TRBV12-4, the J gene TRBJ2-7, with 7 bases matching TRBD1. V trimming: 5 bases; J trimming: 5 bases; junction bases outside the gene matches: 3. This CDR3 region has 12 residues. CDR3 residues: CASSGRGNEQYV. DNA for the CDR3: TGTGCCAGCAGTGGCAGGGGGAACGAGCAGTACGTC.

The rearrangement joins TRBV7-8 to TRBJ1-1; TRBD1 agrees at 9 bases. There are 15 residues in the CDR3. In germline, CDR1 is SGHVS, CDR2 FQNEAQ. This chain's CDR3 is CDTIQGALPNTEAFF. CDR3 nucleotide sequence: TGTGACACCATACAGGGGGCCCTACCGAACACTGAAGCTTTCTTT.

This chain joins TRBV6-5 and TRBJ2-5; 8 nucleotides agree with TRBD2. Germline CDR1 and CDR2: MNHEY and SVGAGI. This CDR3 has 15 amino acids. The ends lost 6 bases at V and 4 bases at J; junction bases unmatched: 10. This CDR3 reads CASSSTLAGSETQYF. CDR3 in DNA: TGTGCCAGCAGCTCGACTTTAGCGGGATCAGAGACCCAGTACTTC.

This clonotype was counted many times. V and J are TRBV7-9 and TRBJ2-1, with a possible D match to TRBD1 (5 bases). The CDR3 consists of 16 residues. Germline V gene data show CDR1 as SEHNR and CDR2 as FQNEAQ (reference sequence). V was pared by 8 bases and J by 4 bases, with 21 bases between. The CDR3 sequence: CASQMAPTVIYNEQFF. CDR3 nucleotides: TGTGCCAGCCAAATGGCCCCGACAGTCATTTACAATGAGCAGTTCTTC.

The chain has TRBV5-1 and TRBJ2-1; no reliable D call. The CDR3 is made up of 16 amino acids. Trimming pared 4 bases from V and 8 bases from J, leaving 22 bases between. The V gene's germline CDR1 is SGHRS and CDR2 YFSETQ. The CDR3 sequence: CASSVNLVLGVYEQFF. As DNA, the CDR3 is TGCGCCAGCAGCGTAAATTTAGTATTGGGCGTCTATGAGCAGTTCTTC. The variable domain in full, with the rest retrieved from reference TRBV5-1 and TRBJ2-1, is KAGVTQTPRYLIKTRGQQVTLSCSPISGHRSVSWYQQTPGQGLQFLFEYFSETQRNKGNFPGRFSGRQFSNSRSEMNVSTLELGDSALYLCASSVNLVLGVYEQFFGPGTRLTVL.

This clonotype was seen a few times. V and J are TRBV24-1 and TRBJ2-5; D not certain. The CDR3 covers 10 residues. In germline, CDR1 is KGHDR, CDR2 SFDVKD. Deletions cut 12 bases from V and 5 bases from J, with 9 bases between. The CDR3 spells CAPIGETQYF. CDR3 nucleotides: TGTGCCCCGATCGGGGAGACCCAGTACTTC.

The V call is TRBV7-2, the J call TRBJ2-5; the D gene could be TRBD1 or TRBD2 (5 bases each). Trimming removed 5 bases from V and 1 base from J, with 14 bases in between. The CDR3 totals 15 residues. Germline V gene sequence: CDR1 SGHTA, CDR2 FQGNSA. This CDR3 reads CASSGDLPLQETQYF. CDR3 sequence (DNA): TGTGCCAGCAGCGGGGACCTACCCCTCCAAGAGACCCAGTACTTC. Full variable domain (remainder filled in from reference TRBV7-2 and TRBJ2-5): GAGVSQSPSNKVTEKGKDVELRCDPISGHTALYWYRQSLGQGLEFLIYFQGNSAPDKSGLPSDRFSAERTGGSVSTLTIQRTQQEDSAVYLCASSGDLPLQETQYFGPGTRLLVL.

This clonotype was seen only a few times. The chain links TRBV7-6 to TRBJ2-7; D could derive from TRBD1 or TRBD2 (5 bases each). Germline V lookup: CDR1 SGHVS, CDR2 FNYEAQ. With 5 bases removed from V and 2 bases from J, the gap between germline ends came to 10 bases. The CDR3 totals 13 residues. The CDR3 reads CASSKGRTYEQYF. CDR3 coding DNA: TGTGCCAGCAGCAAGGGACGTACCTACGAGCAGTACTTC.

This clonotype was found a few times. CDR3 amino acids: CASSFLRFSRGESGTQYF. CDR3 bases: TGTGCCAGCAGTTTCCTTCGCTTCTCGCGAGGGGAGTCGGGTACGCAGTATTTT. The chain is built from TRBV7-8 and TRBJ2-3, with D perhaps TRBD1 or TRBD2 (5 bases each). This CDR3 spans 18 amino acids. Trimming pared 6 bases from V and 8 bases from J, leaving 30 bases between. Germline V gene data show CDR1 as SGHVS and CDR2 as FQNEAQ.

V and J are TRBV7-3 and TRBJ2-3; maybe TRBD2 (5 bases). The CDR3 is 15 amino acids. Trimming removed 5 bases from V and 1 base from J, with 13 bases in between. In germline, CDR1 is SGHTA, CDR2 FQGTGA. The CDR3 loop is CASSPPGSGTDTQYF. The CDR3 nucleotides are TGTGCCAGCAGCCCTCCGGGTAGCGGCACAGATACGCAGTATTTT.